These 15 T cell receptor beta chains share one sample of origin, sequenced in a study of cytomegalovirus exposure and HLA in healthy donors. PCR primers comprised 60 Vbeta and 13 Jbeta primers. Clones were sequenced by immunoSEQ multiplex PCR, and TCRdb holds only the in-frame ones, with some missing. Of about 270,000 clones listed, 72% are singletons. Sequenced: PBMCs. The receptors derive from a female donor in good health and CMV-seronegative.

The gene calls are TRBV2 and TRBJ2-7; 8 bases are a match to TRBD1. This CDR3 comprises 14 residues. V trimming: 7 bases; J trimming: 2 bases; junction bases outside the gene matches: 7. CDR1 and CDR2 from the germline V gene are SNHLY and FYNNEI. CDR3 sequence: CASTRTGSPYEQYF. CDR3 sequence (DNA): TGTGCCAGCACCAGGACAGGGTCCCCCTACGAGCAGTACTTC.

This clone was picked up a small number of times. The genes are TRBV30 and TRBJ2-7; 9 bases are shared with TRBD2. Germline-derived CDR1 and CDR2 are GTSNPN and SVGIG (reference sequence). This CDR3 is 15 amino acids long. Unmatched junction bases numbered 8, after V lost 0 bases and J lost 5 bases. The CDR3: CAWSVASGVRNEQYF. The CDR3 region has the DNA TGTGCCTGGAGTGTGGCTAGCGGGGTTAGGAACGAGCAGTACTTC.

The chain uses TRBV10-1 and TRBJ2-3, with D maybe TRBD1 (5 bases). V lost 8 bases to trimming and J lost 0 bases, with 12 bases between them. The CDR3 is 14 amino acids. The germline CDR1 and CDR2 sequences are WNHNN and SYGVQD (reference sequence). The CDR3 sequence is CASRDSSSTDTQYF. In nucleotides, the CDR3 is TGCGCCAGCCGAGACAGTTCTAGCACAGATACGCAGTATTTT.

The chain has TRBV28 and TRBJ2-3; 10 positions match TRBD1. The CDR3 sequence is 14 residues long. V dropped 3 bases and J dropped 4; count of bases not matched to a gene: 1. Germline CDR1 and CDR2: MDHEN and SYDVKM. The CDR3 spells CASSLDRGSDTQYF. The CDR3, as DNA: TGTGCCAGCAGTTTGGACAGGGGGTCAGATACGCAGTATTTT.

The rearrangement links TRBV30 to TRBJ2-7, with 12 bases matching TRBD2. This CDR3 spans 16 amino acids. Germline CDR1 and CDR2: GTSNPN and SVGIG (reference sequence). Unmatched junction bases numbered 3, after V lost 0 bases and J lost 0 bases. CDR3 nucleotide sequence: TGTGCCTGGAGTGTACTAGCGGGAGGATACTCCTACGAGCAGTACTTC. Translated, it gives CAWSVLAGGYSYEQYF.

The genes are TRBV6-6 and TRBJ2-1; TRBD2 matches at 7 bases. Looked up from germline, CDR1 is MNHNY and CDR2 is SVGAGI (reference sequence). This CDR3 region has 15 residues. Trimming removed 6 bases from V and 1 base from J; junction bases left unmatched: 6. The CDR3 reads CASSMTSKSYNEQFF. For the CDR3, the DNA is TGTGCCAGCAGCATGACTAGCAAGTCCTACAATGAGCAGTTCTTC.

This clone occurred a few times. The chain has TRBV7-6 and TRBJ2-3; tentatively, D is TRBD2 (6 bases). There are 14 residues in the CDR3. Germline CDR1 is SGHVS and CDR2 is FNYEAQ. V dropped 3 bases and J dropped 2 bases, with 9 bases sitting between them. The chain's CDR3 is CASSLTRNTDTQYF. The CDR3 nucleotides read TGTGCCAGCAGCTTGACTAGAAACACAGATACGCAGTATTTT.

Only a few counts were recorded for this clone. V and J are TRBV19 and TRBJ1-1, with D possibly TRBD1 on 5 matching bases. Trimming shortened V by 2 bases and J by 0 bases, and 7 bases separated the two germline ends. The germline CDR1 and CDR2 sequences are LNHDA and SQIVND (reference sequence). The CDR3 loop spans 14 amino acids. Written as DNA, the CDR3 is TGTGCCAGTAGTATAACAGGCATGAACACTGAAGCTTTCTTT. This encodes CASSITGMNTEAFF.

The CDR3 reads CASSPLKGANTEAFF. CDR3 DNA: TGTGCCAGTAGTCCGTTAAAGGGGGCGAACACTGAAGCTTTCTTT. V gene TRBV19 combines with J gene TRBJ1-1; 7 nucleotides agree with TRBD1. Per the germline V gene, CDR1 is LNHDA and CDR2 is SQIVND (reference sequence). V lost 5 bases and J lost 1; bases outside the gene matches: 7. This CDR3 is built from 15 residues.

The rearrangement links TRBV19 to TRBJ2-7; TRBD1 might be the D (5 bases). V gave up 2 bases and J gave up 0 bases, with 8 bases separating them. Per germline, CDR1 LNHDA and CDR2 SQIVND (reference sequence). The length of the CDR3 is 14 residues. CDR3 region: CASSITGYSYEQYF. The CDR3 DNA follows: TGTGCCAGTAGTATAACAGGATACTCCTACGAGCAGTACTTC.

The V call is TRBV2, the J call TRBJ2-2, with TRBD2 identical over 7 bases. The CDR3 has 15 residues. V was clipped by 6 bases and J by 5 bases; unmatched bases: 9. Looked up from germline, CDR1 is SNHLY and CDR2 is FYNNEI. CDR3 protein: CASSASGGRTGELFF. CDR3 in DNA: TGTGCCAGCAGCGCGTCGGGCGGGAGAACCGGGGAGCTGTTTTTT.

V and J are TRBV14 and TRBJ1-2; 9 bases fit TRBD1. The CDR3 totals 16 residues. V shed 1 base and J 7 bases; nucleotides not matched to a gene: 10. The germline gives CDR1 SGHDN, CDR2 FVKESK. The CDR3: CASSQGGQGLSGGYTF. CDR3 in DNA: TGTGCCAGCAGCCAAGGGGGACAGGGCCTTTCGGGTGGCTACACCTTC.

The chain is built from TRBV4-1 and TRBJ2-7; the D gene is possibly TRBD2 (5 bases). The CDR3 extends over 14 amino acids. Germline V gene data show CDR1 as MGHRA and CDR2 as YSYEKL. V shed 3 bases and J shed 4 bases, with 13 bases lying between them. The CDR3 spells CASSQGEGDYEQYF. CDR3 in DNA: TGCGCCAGCAGCCAGGGAGAGGGAGATTACGAGCAGTACTTC.

The chain is built from TRBV18 and TRBJ1-1, with D uncertain. Germline V CDR1 and CDR2: KGHSH, LQKENI. The CDR3 spans 12 residues. V was clipped by 2 bases and J by 11 bases, with 12 bases between them. DNA for the CDR3: TGTGCCAGCTCACCAAGTAACGGGGATGCTTTCTTT. This translates into CASSPSNGDAFF.

The chain carries TRBV27 and TRBJ2-7, with D possibly matching TRBD2 (6 bases). Germline V gene sequence: CDR1 MNHEY, CDR2 SMNVEV (reference sequence). The CDR3 contains 14 residues. V dropped 6 bases and J dropped 2 bases, with 14 bases sitting between them. CDR3 residues: CASSLGGSAYEQYF. The DNA of the CDR3 is TGTGCCAGCAGCTTGGGAGGATCTGCCTACGAGCAGTACTTC.